This T cell receptor beta chain was identified in a study of Ad26.COV2.S vaccination and SARS-CoV-2 variants. Study-level results: Substantial breadth in spike-specific CD8+ and CD4+ T cell responses was reportedly seen after vaccination. For non-spike TCRs, breadth in vaccine recipients resembled that in placebo recipients.

V shed 2 bases and J 10 bases; nucleotides not matched to a gene: 13. CDR1 and CDR2 from the germline V gene are SGHTA and FQGNSA. This CDR3 is built from 16 residues. The assay was immunoSEQ multiplex PCR, and TCRdb's table has in-frame clones only and misses some. The table shows around 320,000 clones, with roughly 86% occurring only once. Treatment reported: 15 to 20 received Ad26.COV2.S at low or high dose, single or two shots; roughly five received placebo; per-sample allocation not given. Sampling was done on day 63 after the first vaccine or placebo injection. This vaccine is an Ad26 vector that expresses the Wuhan-strain SARS-CoV-2 spike. On this clone: Its specificity is unknown.

The chain has TRBV7-2 and TRBJ2-1; 8 bases agree with TRBD2. This TCR derives from a person between 18 and 65 years old who received the Ad26.COV2.S COVID-19 vaccine or a placebo. Sequenced here: peripheral blood, sampled in a trial of Ad26.COV2.S vaccine versus placebo. Written as DNA, the CDR3 is TGTGCCAGCAGCTTATCCCCGGGACTAGGGCAGGGGGAGCAGTTCTTC. It encodes CASSLSPGLGQGEQFF.